Shown below are 18 T cell receptor beta chains from a single sample sequenced in a study of blood T cell repertoires in COVID-19. The method was immunoSEQ multiplex PCR; TCRdb's version includes in-frame clones alone and lacks a portion of them. This sample has about 270,000 clones, with about 90% found just once. The sequenced sample was peripheral blood. The receptor set was obtained from a person aged 18-30 years with COVID-19, enrolled during active disease.

This clone was counted once. The chain is built from TRBV7-8 and TRBJ2-1; 9 nucleotides line up with TRBD2. With V trimmed by 0 bases and J by 8 bases, 2 bases remained unmatched. The CDR3 runs 14 residues. Germline V gene lookup returns CDR1 SGHVS and CDR2 FQNEAQ. CDR3 sequence: CASSLAAGGDEQFF. CDR3 sequence (DNA): TGTGCCAGCAGCTTAGCAGCGGGAGGAGATGAGCAGTTCTTC.

The chain recombines TRBV6-5 with TRBJ2-2, with 7 bases lining up with TRBD1. The CDR3 covers 15 residues. Per the germline V gene, CDR1 is MNHEY and CDR2 is SVGAGI. After removal of 2 bases from V and 7 bases from J, the junction contained 7 bases not matched to a gene. The CDR3 is CASSYGAGGYGELFF. Written as DNA, the CDR3 is TGTGCCAGCAGTTACGGGGCAGGGGGATACGGGGAGCTGTTTTTT.

The gene calls are TRBV27 and TRBJ2-5; D not certain. Trimming took 1 base from V and 2 from J, leaving 5 bases between them. CDR3 length equals 13 residues. From germline, CDR1 is MNHEY and CDR2 SMNVEV (reference sequence). The CDR3 coding sequence is TGTGCCAGCAGTTTATGGCCACAAGAGACCCAGTACTTC. It is translated as CASSLWPQETQYF.

This clone was observed a handful of times. The V call is TRBV2, the J call TRBJ2-7, with a tentative D call TRBD2 (6 bases). CDR1 SNHLY and CDR2 FYNNEI come from the germline V gene. CDR3 length equals 15 residues. With 4 bases removed from V and 5 bases from J, the gap between germline ends came to 18 bases. DNA for the CDR3: TGTGCCAGCAGTGGTGCGCGGGGATCTGCCCACGAGCAGTACTTC. This sequence encodes CASSGARGSAHEQYF.

The rearrangement uses TRBV28 and TRBJ1-2; possibly TRBD1 for D (5 bases). Looked up from germline, CDR1 is MDHEN and CDR2 is SYDVKM. The CDR3 length is 16 residues. Trimming took off 6 bases at V and 0 bases at J, with 17 bases between the two ends. CDR3 in DNA: TGTGCCAGCAGCTATCCAGGGATCGAAGCTAACTATGGCTACACCTTC. Translation gives CASSYPGIEANYGYTF.

V gene TRBV5-1 combines with J gene TRBJ2-7; 7 bases fit TRBD1. The CDR3 length is 15 residues. CDR1 SGHRS and CDR2 YFSETQ come from the germline V gene. J was trimmed by 2 bases and V by 0 bases; bases with no gene match: 5. The CDR3 DNA follows: TGCGCCAGCAGCTTGGCCGGACAGGTTACCTACGAGCAGTACTTC. Protein product: CASSLAGQVTYEQYF.

This chain joins TRBV2 and TRBJ2-5; TRBD2 might be the D (5 bases). The germline V gene encodes CDR1 SNHLY and CDR2 FYNNEI. V shed 5 bases and J shed 0 bases, with 13 bases lying between them. The CDR3 is 15 amino acids. The chain's CDR3 is CASSPGMRYQETQYF. The DNA of the CDR3 is TGTGCCAGCAGTCCGGGGATGAGGTACCAAGAGACCCAGTACTTC.

This clone was counted once. The genes are TRBV5-6 and TRBJ2-3; 10 bases line up with TRBD2. The CDR3 is 16 amino acids. Germline V lookup: CDR1 SGHDT, CDR2 YYEEEE. V shed 4 bases, J shed 5 bases, and the junction held 10 bases outside the gene matches. The CDR3 protein is CASSGGAGGPEDTQYF. Written as DNA, the CDR3 is TGTGCCAGCAGCGGGGGAGCGGGAGGGCCGGAAGATACGCAGTATTTT.

The V call is TRBV4-3, the J call TRBJ2-7, with D perhaps matching TRBD2 (5 bases). The V end lost 4 bases, the J end lost 1 base, and 8 bases lay between the germline ends. This CDR3 has 13 amino acids. Germline-derived CDR1 and CDR2 are LGHNA and YSLEER. The CDR3 region has the DNA TGCGCCAGCAGCCCCCCGGGGTCCTACGAGCAGTACTTC. Translation gives CASSPPGSYEQYF.

The CDR3 spells CATSDTAGTGYNEQFF. The DNA of the CDR3 is TGTGCCACCAGTGATACGGCCGGGACAGGGTACAATGAGCAGTTCTTC. The chain has TRBV24-1 and TRBJ2-1; 9 bases map to TRBD1. J gave up 4 bases and V 3 bases, and 6 bases lay outside the gene matches. Germline CDR1 KGHDR, CDR2 SFDVKD. The CDR3 is 16 amino acids.

This clone was recorded once. DNA of the CDR3: TGTGCCAGCAGCGGCCGGGACTTCTACACAGATACGCAGTATTTT. Protein: CASSGRDFYTDTQYF. The rearrangement joins TRBV9 to TRBJ2-3; possibly TRBD2 for D (6 bases). The CDR3 consists of 15 residues. CDR1 and CDR2 (germline): SGDLS, YYNGEE. V dropped 3 bases and J dropped 2 bases, with 13 bases sitting between them.

The rearrangement uses TRBV3-1 (or the pseudogene TRBV3-2) and TRBJ2-2, with D possibly matching TRBD2 (6 bases). Germline CDR1 reads LGHDT; CDR2 reads YNNKEL (reference sequence). The CDR3 has 16 amino acids. V gave up 1 base and J gave up 4 bases, with 13 bases separating them. CDR3 sequence (DNA): TGTGCCAGCAGCCAAGTACTAGCTGGGTCCACCGGGGAGCTGTTTTTT. This encodes CASSQVLAGSTGELFF.

The CDR3: CASSQGANGNTIYF. The CDR3 DNA sequence: TGTGCCAGCTCCCAGGGGGCAAATGGAAACACCATATATTTT. The rearrangement links TRBV18 to TRBJ1-3; 8 bases fit TRBD1. J lost 3 bases, V lost 6 bases, and 4 bases had no gene match. From germline, CDR1 is KGHSH and CDR2 LQKENI. The CDR3 has 14 amino acids.

V usage is TRBV5-5 and J usage is TRBJ1-5, with 10 bases lining up with TRBD1. V lost 5 bases and J lost 8; bases outside the gene matches: 7. The germline gives CDR1 SGHKS, CDR2 YYEKEE (reference sequence). The CDR3 has 14 residues. The CDR3 spells CASSWTGGYEPQHF. CDR3 DNA: TGTGCCAGCAGTTGGACAGGGGGTTATGAGCCCCAGCATTTT. The complete variable domain, with remaining parts taken from reference TRBV5-5 and TRBJ1-5, reads DAGVTQSPTHLIKTRGQQVTLRCSPISGHKSVSWYQQVLGQGPQFIFQYYEKEERGRGNFPDRFSARQFPNYSSELNVNALLLGDSALYLCASSWTGGYEPQHFGDGTRLSIL.

In this sample, this clone turned up once. The CDR3, as DNA: TGTGCCAGCAGCCGTATAGCGGCCGGGGGAGGGGAGCTGTTTTTT. Translating gives CASSRIAAGGGELFF. The chain uses TRBV5-5 and TRBJ2-2, with D maybe TRBD2 (6 bases). Trimming removed 4 bases at V and 8 bases at J, with 18 bases between. Germline-derived CDR1 and CDR2 are SGHKS and YYEKEE (reference sequence). This CDR3 comprises 15 residues.

The V call is TRBV27, the J call TRBJ2-3, with 11 nucleotides matching TRBD2. J gave up 6 bases and V 5 bases, and 10 bases lay outside the gene matches. In germline, CDR1 is MNHEY, CDR2 SMNVEV (reference sequence). This CDR3 comprises 16 residues. The CDR3 protein is CASSTIGPSGRDTQYF. The CDR3 nucleotides read TGTGCCAGCAGTACCATCGGCCCTAGCGGGAGGGATACGCAGTATTTT.

The chain couples TRBV3-1 (or the pseudogene TRBV3-2) to TRBJ2-2; TRBD2 matches 12 bases. The CDR3 totals 17 residues. CDR1 is LGHDT, CDR2 YNNKEL, per germline (reference sequence). Trimming took 5 bases from V and 7 from J; bases not matched to a gene: 11. In DNA, the CDR3 is TGTGCCAGCAGCACTCAAGAGGCGGGACTAGCGGGCGGGGAGCTGTTTTTT. This codes for CASSTQEAGLAGGELFF.

CDR3 residues: CASSPDRHGQNIQYF. The CDR3 nucleotides are TGTGCCAGTAGTCCCGACAGGCACGGACAAAACATTCAGTACTTC. The chain recombines TRBV19 with TRBJ2-4; maybe TRBD1 (6 bases). V lost 5 bases, J lost 5 bases, and 16 bases lay in between. Germline CDR1 reads LNHDA; CDR2 reads SQIVND (reference sequence). This CDR3 has 15 amino acids. The entire variable domain, with the rest obtained from reference TRBV19 and TRBJ2-4, is as follows: DGGITQSPKYLFRKEGQNVTLSCEQNLNHDAMYWYRQDPGQGLRLIYYSQIVNDFQKGDIAEGYSVSREKKESFPLTVTSAQKNPTAFYLCASSPDRHGQNIQYFGAGTRLSVL.